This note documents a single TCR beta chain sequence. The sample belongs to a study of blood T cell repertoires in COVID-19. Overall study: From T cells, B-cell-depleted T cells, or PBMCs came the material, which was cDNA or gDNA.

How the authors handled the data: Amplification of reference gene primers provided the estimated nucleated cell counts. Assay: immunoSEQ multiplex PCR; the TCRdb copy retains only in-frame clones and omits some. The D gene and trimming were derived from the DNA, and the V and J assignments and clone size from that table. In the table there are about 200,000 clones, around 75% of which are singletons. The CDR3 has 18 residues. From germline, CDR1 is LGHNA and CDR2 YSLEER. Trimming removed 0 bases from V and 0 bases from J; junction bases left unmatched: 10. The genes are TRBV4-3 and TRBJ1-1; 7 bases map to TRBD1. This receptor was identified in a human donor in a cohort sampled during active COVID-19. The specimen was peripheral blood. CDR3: CASSQDVPTGLMNTEAFF. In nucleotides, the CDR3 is TGCGCCAGCAGCCAAGATGTGCCGACAGGGCTCATGAACACTGAAGCTTTCTTT.